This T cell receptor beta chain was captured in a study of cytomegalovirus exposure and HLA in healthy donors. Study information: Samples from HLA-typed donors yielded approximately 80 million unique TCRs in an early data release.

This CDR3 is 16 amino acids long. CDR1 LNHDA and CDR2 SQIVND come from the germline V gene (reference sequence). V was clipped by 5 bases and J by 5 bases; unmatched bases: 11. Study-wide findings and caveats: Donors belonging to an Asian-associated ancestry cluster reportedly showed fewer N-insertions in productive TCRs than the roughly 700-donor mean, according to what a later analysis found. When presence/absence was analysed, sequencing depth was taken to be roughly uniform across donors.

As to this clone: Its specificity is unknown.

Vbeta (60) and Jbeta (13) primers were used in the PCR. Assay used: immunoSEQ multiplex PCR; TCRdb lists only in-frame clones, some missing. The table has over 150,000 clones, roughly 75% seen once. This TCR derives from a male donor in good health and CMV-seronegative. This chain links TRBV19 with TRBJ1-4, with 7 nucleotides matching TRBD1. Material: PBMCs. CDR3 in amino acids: CASSPGQVRRNEKLFF. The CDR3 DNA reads TGTGCCAGTAGTCCCGGACAGGTTAGGCGAAATGAAAAACTGTTTTTT.